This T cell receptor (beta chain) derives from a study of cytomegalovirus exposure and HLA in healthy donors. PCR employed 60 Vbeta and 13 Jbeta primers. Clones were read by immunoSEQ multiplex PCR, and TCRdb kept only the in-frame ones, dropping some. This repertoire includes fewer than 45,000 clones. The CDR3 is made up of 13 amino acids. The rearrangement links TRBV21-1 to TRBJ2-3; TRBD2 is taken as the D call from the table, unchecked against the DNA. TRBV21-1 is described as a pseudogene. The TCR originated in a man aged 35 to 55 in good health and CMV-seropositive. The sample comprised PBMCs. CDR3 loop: CASSPRRLGTQYF. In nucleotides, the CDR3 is TGTGCCAGCAGCCCCCGTCGCCTCGGTACGCAGTATTTT.